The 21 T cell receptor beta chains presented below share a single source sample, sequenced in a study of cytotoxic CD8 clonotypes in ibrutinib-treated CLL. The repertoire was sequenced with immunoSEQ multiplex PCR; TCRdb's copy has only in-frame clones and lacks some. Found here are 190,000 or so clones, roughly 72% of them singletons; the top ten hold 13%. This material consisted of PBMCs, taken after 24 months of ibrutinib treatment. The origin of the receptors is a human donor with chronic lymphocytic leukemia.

The CDR3 DNA follows: TGTGCCAGCTCACCACATGCTTCACACCGGATGGTAACTGAAGCTTTCTTT. This encodes CASSPHASHRMVTEAFF. This rearrangement joins TRBV18 to TRBJ1-1; no reliable D call. The CDR3 totals 17 residues. Trimming took off 1 base at V and 5 bases at J, with 20 bases between the two ends. Germline CDR1 KGHSH, CDR2 LQKENI.

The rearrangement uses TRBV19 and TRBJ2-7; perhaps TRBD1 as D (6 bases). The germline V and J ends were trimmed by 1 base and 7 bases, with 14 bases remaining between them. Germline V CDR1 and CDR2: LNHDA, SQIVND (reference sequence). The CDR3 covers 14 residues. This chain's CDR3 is CASSIASGDREQYF. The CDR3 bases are TGTGCCAGTAGTATAGCTTCAGGGGACCGAGAGCAGTACTTC.

DNA for the CDR3: TGTGCCAGCAGTGAATCCAGGCTCCTCTACGAGCAGTACTTC. This sequence encodes CASSESRLLYEQYF. This chain uses TRBV6-1 with TRBJ2-7; D remains unclear. Trimming took off 2 bases at V and 3 bases at J, with 11 bases between the two ends. CDR1 and CDR2 (germline): MNHNS, SASEGT. The CDR3 runs 14 residues.

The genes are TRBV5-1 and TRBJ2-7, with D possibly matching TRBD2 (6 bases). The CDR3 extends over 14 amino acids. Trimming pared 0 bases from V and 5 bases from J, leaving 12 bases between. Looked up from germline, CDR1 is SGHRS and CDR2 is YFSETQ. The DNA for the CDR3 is TGCGCCAGCAGCTTGGTTAGCGGAGGACACGAGCAGTACTTC. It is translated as CASSLVSGGHEQYF.

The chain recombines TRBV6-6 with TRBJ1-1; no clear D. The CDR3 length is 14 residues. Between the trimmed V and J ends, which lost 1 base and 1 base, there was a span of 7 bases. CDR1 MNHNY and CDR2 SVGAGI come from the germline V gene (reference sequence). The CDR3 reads CASSYWRKNTEAFF. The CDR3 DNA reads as TGTGCCAGCAGTTACTGGCGTAAGAACACTGAAGCTTTCTTT.

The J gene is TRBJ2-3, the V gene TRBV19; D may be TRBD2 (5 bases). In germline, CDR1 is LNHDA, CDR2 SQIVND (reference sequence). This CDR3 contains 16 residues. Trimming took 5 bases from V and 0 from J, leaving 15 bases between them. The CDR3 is CASSRAGWTSTDTQYF. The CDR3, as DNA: TGTGCCAGTAGTCGCGCGGGTTGGACTAGCACAGATACGCAGTATTTT.

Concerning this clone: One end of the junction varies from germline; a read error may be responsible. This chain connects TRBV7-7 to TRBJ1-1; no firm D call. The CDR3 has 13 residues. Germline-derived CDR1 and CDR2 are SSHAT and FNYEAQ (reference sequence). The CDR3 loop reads CASSRWINTEAFF. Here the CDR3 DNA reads TGTGCTAGCAGTCGGTGGATAAACACTGAAGCTTTCTTT.

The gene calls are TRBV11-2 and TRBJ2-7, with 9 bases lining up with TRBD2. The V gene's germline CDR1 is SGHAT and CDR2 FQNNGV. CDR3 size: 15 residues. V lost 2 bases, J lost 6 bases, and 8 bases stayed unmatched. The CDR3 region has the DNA TGTGCCAGCAGCTTAAATAGCGGGAGCGGAGGCGAGCAGTACTTC. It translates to CASSLNSGSGGEQYF.

Here the CDR3 DNA reads TGTGCCAGCTCACCGGGGATGTACGAGCAGTACTTC. Translating gives CASSPGMYEQYF. V gene TRBV18 combines with J gene TRBJ2-7; D gene uncertain. This CDR3 is built from 12 residues. Between the trimmed V and J ends, which lost 3 bases and 4 bases, there was a span of 7 bases. Germline CDR1 and CDR2: KGHSH and LQKENI. The full variable domain, completed using reference TRBV18 and TRBJ2-7, is NAGVMQNPRHLVRRRGQEARLRCSPMKGHSHVYWYRQLPEEGLKFMVYLQKENIIDESGMPKERFSAEFPKEGPSILRIQQVVRGDSAAYFCASSPGMYEQYFGPGTRLTVT.

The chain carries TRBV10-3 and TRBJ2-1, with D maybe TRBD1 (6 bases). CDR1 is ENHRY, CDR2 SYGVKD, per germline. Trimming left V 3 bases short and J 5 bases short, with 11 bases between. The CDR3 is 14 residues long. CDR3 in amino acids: CAISEQGWDNEQFF. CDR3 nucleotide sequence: TGTGCCATCAGTGAACAGGGATGGGACAATGAGCAGTTCTTC.

CDR3 nucleotides: TGTGCCAGCAGCTACGAAAGGGATCAGCCCCAGCATTTT. Amino acids: CASSYERDQPQHF. V is TRBV5-6 and J is TRBJ1-5; D is uncertain. This CDR3 has 13 amino acids. The V gene lost 3 bases and the J gene lost 5 bases, with 9 bases spanning the gap. Looked up from germline, CDR1 is SGHDT and CDR2 is YYEEEE.

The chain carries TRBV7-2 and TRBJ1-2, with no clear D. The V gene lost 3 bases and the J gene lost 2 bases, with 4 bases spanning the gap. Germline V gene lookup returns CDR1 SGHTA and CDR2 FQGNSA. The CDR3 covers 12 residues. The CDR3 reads CASSFENYGYTF. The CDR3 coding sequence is TGTGCCAGCAGCTTCGAGAACTATGGCTACACCTTC.

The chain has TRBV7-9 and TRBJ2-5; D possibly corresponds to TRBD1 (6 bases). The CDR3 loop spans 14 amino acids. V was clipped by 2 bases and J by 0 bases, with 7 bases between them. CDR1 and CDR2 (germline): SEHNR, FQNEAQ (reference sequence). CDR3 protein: CASSLRQDQETQYF. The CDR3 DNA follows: TGTGCCAGCAGCTTAAGACAGGACCAAGAGACCCAGTACTTC.

The CDR3 loop is CASNPDRAYGYTF. Written as DNA, the CDR3 is TGCGCCAGCAATCCAGATAGAGCCTATGGCTACACCTTC. The rearrangement joins TRBV5-1 to TRBJ1-2; D not certain. Looked up from germline, CDR1 is SGHRS and CDR2 is YFSETQ. Trimming cost V 6 bases and J 4 bases, with 13 bases left between them. The CDR3 has 13 residues.

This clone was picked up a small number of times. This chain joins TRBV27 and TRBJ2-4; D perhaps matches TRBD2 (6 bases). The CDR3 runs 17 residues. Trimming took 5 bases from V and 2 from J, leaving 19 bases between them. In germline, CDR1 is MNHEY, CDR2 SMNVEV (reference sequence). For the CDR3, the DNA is TGTGCCAGCAGTCCTTTCTTTTGGGGGGAGACCAAAAACATTCAGTACTTC. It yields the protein CASSPFFWGETKNIQYF.

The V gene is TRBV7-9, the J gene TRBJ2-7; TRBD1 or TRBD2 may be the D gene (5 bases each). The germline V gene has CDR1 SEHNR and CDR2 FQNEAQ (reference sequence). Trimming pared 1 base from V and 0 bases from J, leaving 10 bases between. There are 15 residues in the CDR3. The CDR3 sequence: CASSLGDGLSYEQYF. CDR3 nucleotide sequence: TGTGCCAGCAGCTTAGGGGACGGCCTCTCCTACGAGCAGTACTTC.

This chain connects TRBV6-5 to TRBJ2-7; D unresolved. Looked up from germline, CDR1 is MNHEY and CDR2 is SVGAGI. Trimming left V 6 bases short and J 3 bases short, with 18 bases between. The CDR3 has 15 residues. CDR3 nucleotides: TGTGCCAGCAGACGCAGCCTAACCTACCACTACGAGCAGTACTTC. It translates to CASRRSLTYHYEQYF.

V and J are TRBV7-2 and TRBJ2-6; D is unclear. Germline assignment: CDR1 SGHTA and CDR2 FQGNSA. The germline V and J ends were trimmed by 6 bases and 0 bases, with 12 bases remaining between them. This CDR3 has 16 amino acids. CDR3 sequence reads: CASRPGPLSGANVLTF. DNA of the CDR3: TGTGCCAGCAGACCCGGGCCGCTCTCTGGGGCCAACGTCCTGACTTTC.

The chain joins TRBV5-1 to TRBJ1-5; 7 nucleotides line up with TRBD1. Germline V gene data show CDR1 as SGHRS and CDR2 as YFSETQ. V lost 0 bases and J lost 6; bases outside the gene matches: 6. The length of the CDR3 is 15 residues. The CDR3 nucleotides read TGCGCCAGCAGCTTGGGATCAGGGGGTGGTCAGCCCCAGCATTTT. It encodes CASSLGSGGGQPQHF.

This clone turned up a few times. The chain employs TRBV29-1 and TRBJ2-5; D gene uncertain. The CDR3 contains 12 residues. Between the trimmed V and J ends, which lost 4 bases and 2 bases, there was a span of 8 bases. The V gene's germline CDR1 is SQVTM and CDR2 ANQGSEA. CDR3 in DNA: TGCAGCGTTGCTTCCGGGCAAGAGACCCAGTACTTC. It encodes CSVASGQETQYF.

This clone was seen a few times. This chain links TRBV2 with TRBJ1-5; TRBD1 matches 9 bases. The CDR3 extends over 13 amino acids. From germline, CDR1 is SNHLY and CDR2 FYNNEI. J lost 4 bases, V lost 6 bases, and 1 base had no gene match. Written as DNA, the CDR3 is TGTGCCAGCAGAGGACAGGGGAATCAGCCCCAGCATTTT. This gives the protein CASRGQGNQPQHF.